This TCR beta chain was sequenced in a study of blood T cell repertoires in COVID-19. The assay was immunoSEQ multiplex PCR, and TCRdb's table has in-frame clones only and misses some. This table has about 210,000 clones, 88% appearing once. CDR3 size: 15 residues. The germline V gene has CDR1 KGHDR and CDR2 SFDVKD. V lost 4 bases and J lost 4; bases outside the gene matches: 5. This clone was seen many times. The sample consisted of peripheral blood. This clonotype was sampled from a man between 65 and 85 years old with acute or convalescent COVID-19. V usage is TRBV24-1 and J usage is TRBJ2-7, with TRBD1 identical over 11 bases. This CDR3 reads CATSDPGQGGYEQYF. The CDR3 coding sequence is TGTGCCACCAGTGACCCGGGACAGGGGGGGTACGAGCAGTACTTC.